The text below deals with one T cell receptor beta chain. The source of the sample is a study of blood T cell repertoires in COVID-19. The CDR3 is made up of 15 amino acids. In germline, CDR1 is MGHRA, CDR2 YSYEKL. V dropped 4 bases and J dropped 6; count of bases not matched to a gene: 10. Clones were sequenced by immunoSEQ multiplex PCR, and TCRdb holds only the in-frame ones, with some missing. Of under 200,000 clones in the sample, roughly 83% were seen once. The material sequenced was peripheral blood. This TCR derives from a human donor in a cohort sampled during active COVID-19. This chain connects TRBV4-1 to TRBJ2-7; 9 nucleotides agree with TRBD2. The CDR3 sequence: CASSPLAGDMREQYF. The CDR3 DNA follows: TGCGCCAGCAGCCCCTTAGCGGGAGATATGCGCGAGCAGTACTTC.